One and the same sample provided the 23 T cell receptor beta chains below, sequenced in a study of blood T cell repertoires in COVID-19. The protocol was immunoSEQ multiplex PCR, while the TCRdb copy is restricted to in-frame clones and leaves out a portion. This table has about 74,000 clones, about 86% appearing once. What was sequenced was peripheral blood. Source of these receptors: a woman older than 75 with active or convalescent COVID-19.

This chain connects TRBV4-1 to TRBJ2-1; no firm D call. The CDR3 has 14 amino acids. Germline lookup yields CDR1 MGHRA and CDR2 YSYEKL. Trimming shortened V by 0 bases and J by 3 bases, and 6 bases separated the two germline ends. The CDR3 loop reads CASSQENSYNEQFF. CDR3 DNA sequence: TGCGCCAGCAGCCAAGAAAACAGCTACAATGAGCAGTTCTTC.

The genes are TRBV6-5 and TRBJ2-7; tentatively, D is TRBD2 (5 bases). Germline V lookup: CDR1 MNHEY, CDR2 SVGAGI. Deletions cut 6 bases from V and 4 bases from J, with 13 bases between. The CDR3 has 13 residues. This CDR3 reads CASSKAVEYEQYF. The CDR3 DNA follows: TGTGCCAGCAGCAAAGCGGTCGAATACGAGCAGTACTTC.

The rearrangement uses TRBV11-2 and TRBJ2-7, with 10 bases aligning to TRBD1. V was clipped by 5 bases and J by 3 bases; unmatched bases: 4. The germline V gene encodes CDR1 SGHAT and CDR2 FQNNGV. The CDR3 has 14 amino acids. The CDR3 sequence is CASSQWDRGYEQYF. The CDR3 DNA sequence: TGTGCCAGCAGCCAATGGGACAGGGGCTACGAGCAGTACTTC. Combining the CDR3 with reference TRBV11-2 and TRBJ2-7 gives the whole variable domain EAGVAQSPRYKIIEKRQSVAFWCNPISGHATLYWYQQILGQGPKLLIQFQNNGVVDDSQLPKDRFSAERLKGVDSTLKIQPAKLEDSAVYLCASSQWDRGYEQYFGPGTRLTVT.

The chain links TRBV7-9 to TRBJ1-2; D is perhaps TRBD1 (6 bases). The length of the CDR3 is 16 residues. Germline V lookup: CDR1 SEHNR, CDR2 FQNEAQ (reference sequence). V lost 1 base and J lost 1, with 13 bases in between. CDR3 sequence (DNA): TGTGCCAGCAGCTTAGGCGGGGGGCGGGATAACTATGGCTACACCTTC. It encodes CASSLGGGRDNYGYTF.

The gene calls are TRBV29-1 and TRBJ2-2; 7 bases agree with TRBD1. CDR1 is SQVTM and CDR2 is ANQGSEA in the germline V gene. V trimming: 8 bases; J trimming: 5 bases; junction bases outside the gene matches: 8. This CDR3 has 13 residues. CDR3 sequence reads: CSQRAGGTGELFF. In nucleotides, the CDR3 is TGCAGCCAGAGGGCAGGGGGTACCGGGGAGCTGTTTTTT.

The sample holds one count of this clone. The rearrangement links TRBV7-9 to TRBJ2-3; weak D call: TRBD1 (6 bases). V lost 5 bases and J lost 3, with 9 bases in between. The germline CDR1 and CDR2 sequences are SEHNR and FQNEAQ (reference sequence). This CDR3 is 13 amino acids long. The CDR3 spells CASSRDTTDTQYF. As DNA, the CDR3 is TGTGCCAGCAGCCGGGACACTACAGATACGCAGTATTTT. Full variable domain (remainder filled in from reference TRBV7-9 and TRBJ2-3): DTGVSQNPRHKITKRGQNVTFRCDPISEHNRLYWYRQTLGQGPEFLTYFQNEAQLEKSRLLSDRFSAERPKGSFSTLEIQRTEQGDSAMYLCASSRDTTDTQYFGPGTRLTVL.

CDR3 protein: CASSLQYYGYTF. CDR3 coding DNA: TGTGCCAGCAGCTTACAGTACTATGGCTACACCTTC. The chain is built from TRBV7-2 and TRBJ1-2; D unclear. With 2 bases removed from V and 3 bases from J, the gap between germline ends came to 4 bases. The CDR3 consists of 12 residues. Germline-derived CDR1 and CDR2 are SGHTA and FQGNSA.

The chain recombines TRBV7-9 with TRBJ2-7; D possibly corresponds to TRBD1 (5 bases). Germline V gene data show CDR1 as SEHNR and CDR2 as FQNEAQ (reference sequence). The CDR3 extends over 15 amino acids. The V end was cut by 7 bases, the J end by 5 bases, with 21 bases between. CDR3 sequence: CASTPIAQSDNEQYF. CDR3 bases: TGTGCCAGCACCCCTATCGCACAGTCGGACAACGAGCAGTACTTC.

This chain connects TRBV18 to TRBJ1-2; 8 bases align to TRBD1. The CDR3 is 13 residues long. Germline CDR1 KGHSH, CDR2 LQKENI. Unmatched junction bases numbered 6, after V lost 5 bases and J lost 7 bases. CDR3 region: CASSLQGDSGYTF. The CDR3 DNA reads TGTGCCAGCTCATTACAGGGGGATAGTGGCTACACCTTC. Full variable domain (outside the CDR3, taken from reference TRBV18 and TRBJ1-2): NAGVMQNPRHLVRRRGQEARLRCSPMKGHSHVYWYRQLPEEGLKFMVYLQKENIIDESGMPKERFSAEFPKEGPSILRIQQVVRGDSAAYFCASSLQGDSGYTFGSGTRLTVV.

The J gene is TRBJ1-5, the V gene TRBV19, with 7 bases fitting TRBD1. V trimming: 1 base; J trimming: 2 bases; junction bases outside the gene matches: 11. Per the germline V gene, CDR1 is LNHDA and CDR2 is SQIVND (reference sequence). This CDR3 has 18 residues. In nucleotides, the CDR3 is TGTGCCAGTAGTATAGTCGTCGGGGTAGGGGGCGGCAATCAGCCCCAGCATTTT. It encodes CASSIVVGVGGGNQPQHF.

V gene TRBV11-2 combines with J gene TRBJ2-2, with D perhaps TRBD1 (5 bases). Germline CDR1 reads SGHAT; CDR2 reads FQNNGV. This CDR3 region has 16 residues. The V and J ends lost 0 bases and 3 bases respectively, with 11 bases between them. The CDR3 DNA is TGTGCCAGCAGCTTAGATCAGGGATCTCACACCGGGGAGCTGTTTTTT. Translated: CASSLDQGSHTGELFF.

This chain links TRBV6-2 or TRBV6-3 with TRBJ1-1; TRBD1 agrees at 8 bases. The V and J ends lost 0 bases and 4 bases, in that order; junction bases with no gene match: 4. The length of the CDR3 is 15 residues. Germline assignment: CDR1 MNHEY and CDR2 SVGEGT. CDR3 amino acids: CASSYSDRGITEAFF. The CDR3 DNA follows: TGTGCCAGCAGTTACTCTGACAGGGGTATCACTGAAGCTTTCTTT.

The chain uses TRBV6-6 and TRBJ1-6; 12 bases are a match to TRBD1. V lost 2 bases, J lost 14 bases, and 7 bases stayed unmatched. Germline assignment: CDR1 MNHNY and CDR2 SVGAGI (reference sequence). CDR3 length: 15 amino acids. As DNA, the CDR3 is TGTGCCAGCAGTTACGGGGGGACAGGGGGCTCTGCCCTCCACTTT. Its protein is CASSYGGTGGSALHF.

This chain uses TRBV5-1 with TRBJ2-7, with D uncertain. Germline loops: CDR1 SGHRS, CDR2 YFSETQ. The CDR3 loop spans 14 amino acids. Deletions cut 1 base from V and 4 bases from J, with 12 bases between. As DNA, the CDR3 is TGCGCCAGCAGCTTGAATAGTCTAAGTTACGAGCAGTACTTC. Translated: CASSLNSLSYEQYF.

The chain is built from TRBV13 and TRBJ2-1, with 7 bases matching TRBD1. Germline values: CDR1 PRHDT, CDR2 FYEKMQ (reference sequence). Trimming removed 4 bases from V and 2 bases from J; junction bases left unmatched: 5. This CDR3 comprises 15 residues. As DNA, the CDR3 is TGTGCCAGCAGCTCCCGGGACAGTCCCTACAATGAGCAGTTCTTC. Translating it yields CASSSRDSPYNEQFF.

The chain combines TRBV10-1 with TRBJ1-6, with D perhaps TRBD1 (5 bases). The V gene's germline CDR1 is WNHNN and CDR2 SYGVQD (reference sequence). This CDR3 comprises 13 residues. Trimming shortened V by 2 bases and J by 10 bases, and 9 bases separated the two germline ends. The CDR3 sequence: CASSEQGVSPLHF. The DNA for the CDR3 is TGCGCCAGCAGTGAGCAGGGCGTCTCACCCCTCCACTTT.

This clone was seen a single time. The gene calls are TRBV27 and TRBJ2-6; D is undetermined. The CDR3 covers 16 residues. Trimming stripped 1 base from V and 0 bases from J, with 7 bases between. Germline V gene data show CDR1 as MNHEY and CDR2 as SMNVEV (reference sequence). The CDR3 spells CASSLFPSSGANVLTF. DNA for the CDR3: TGTGCCAGCAGTTTATTTCCGAGCTCTGGGGCCAACGTCCTGACTTTC.

This rearrangement joins TRBV9 to TRBJ2-1; 12 nucleotides line up with TRBD2. J lost 5 bases, V lost 0 bases, and 0 bases had no gene match. CDR3 length equals 15 residues. The germline CDR1 and CDR2 sequences are SGDLS and YYNGEE. CDR3 nucleotide sequence: TGTGCCAGCAGCGTAGGACTAGCGGGAGACAATGAGCAGTTCTTC. Encoded protein: CASSVGLAGDNEQFF. Full variable domain (remainder filled in from reference TRBV9 and TRBJ2-1): DSGVTQTPKHLITATGQRVTLRCSPRSGDLSVYWYQQSLDQGLQFLIQYYNGEERAKGNILERFSAQQFPDLHSELNLSSLELGDSALYFCASSVGLAGDNEQFFGPGTRLTVL.

The rearrangement joins TRBV7-8 to TRBJ2-7, with D possibly TRBD1 on 6 matching bases. Germline CDR1 and CDR2: SGHVS and FQNEAQ. This CDR3 is 15 amino acids long. The V end was cut by 3 bases, the J end by 2 bases, with 14 bases between. CDR3 sequence: CASSFTRDNAYEQYF. The CDR3 region has the DNA TGTGCCAGCAGCTTCACCCGGGACAACGCCTACGAGCAGTACTTC. Full variable domain (missing parts from reference TRBV7-8 and TRBJ2-7): GAGVSQSPRYKVAKRGQDVALRCDPISGHVSLFWYQQALGQGPEFLTYFQNEAQLDKSGLPSDRFFAERPEGSVSTLKIQRTQQEDSAVYLCASSFTRDNAYEQYFGPGTRLTVT.

V and J are TRBV2 and TRBJ2-1, with 12 positions matching TRBD2. V gave up 7 bases and J gave up 3 bases; unmatched junction bases: 4. Looked up from germline, CDR1 is SNHLY and CDR2 is FYNNEI. CDR3 size: 15 residues. The CDR3 region has the DNA TGTGCCAGCAAAAGGACTAGCGGGAACTACAATGAGCAGTTCTTC. Residues: CASKRTSGNYNEQFF.

This chain uses TRBV18 with TRBJ2-1, with D possibly TRBD2 on 5 matching bases. The CDR3 sequence is 15 residues long. V was trimmed by 3 bases and J by 4 bases, leaving 13 bases between them. The germline gives CDR1 KGHSH, CDR2 LQKENI. The CDR3 region has the DNA TGTGCCAGCTCACCCATGGCAACTAGTTACAATGAGCAGTTCTTC. Amino acids: CASSPMATSYNEQFF.

This clone has only one observation. The V gene is TRBV5-5, the J gene TRBJ2-3, with a tentative D call TRBD1 (6 bases). Germline CDR1 SGHKS, CDR2 YYEKEE (reference sequence). The CDR3 has 15 residues. Between the trimmed V and J ends, which lost 4 bases and 6 bases, there was a span of 18 bases. The CDR3 protein is CASSLLGAPGDTQYF. The CDR3 nucleotides are TGTGCCAGCAGCCTACTGGGGGCGCCAGGTGATACGCAGTATTTT.

This chain links TRBV5-1 with TRBJ2-2, with TRBD2 identical over 10 bases. Germline V CDR1 and CDR2: SGHRS, YFSETQ. The CDR3 has 17 amino acids. V dropped 5 bases and J dropped 2; count of bases not matched to a gene: 9. CDR3 nucleotide sequence: TGCGCCAGCAGGTCCCAACTAGCGGGAACTAACACCGGGGAGCTGTTTTTT. This gives the protein CASRSQLAGTNTGELFF. The full variable domain, in which reference TRBV5-1 and TRBJ2-2 provide the parts outside the CDR3, is KAGVTQTPRYLIKTRGQQVTLSCSPISGHRSVSWYQQTPGQGLQFLFEYFSETQRNKGNFPGRFSGRQFSNSRSEMNVSTLELGDSALYLCASRSQLAGTNTGELFFGEGSRLTVL.